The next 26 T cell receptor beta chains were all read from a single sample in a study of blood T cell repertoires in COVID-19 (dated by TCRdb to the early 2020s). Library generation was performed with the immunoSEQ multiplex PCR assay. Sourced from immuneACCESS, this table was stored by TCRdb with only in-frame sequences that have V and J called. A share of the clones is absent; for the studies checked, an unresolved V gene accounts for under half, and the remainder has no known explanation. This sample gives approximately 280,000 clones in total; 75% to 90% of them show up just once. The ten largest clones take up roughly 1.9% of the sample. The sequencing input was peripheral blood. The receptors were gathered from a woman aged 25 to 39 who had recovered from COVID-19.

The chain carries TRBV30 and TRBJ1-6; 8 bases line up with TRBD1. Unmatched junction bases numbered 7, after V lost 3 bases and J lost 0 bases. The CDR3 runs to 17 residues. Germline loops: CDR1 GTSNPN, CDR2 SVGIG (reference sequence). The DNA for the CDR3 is TGTGCCTGGAGGGACAGGGCTCGTAGCTCCTATAATTCACCCCTCCACTTT. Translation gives CAWRDRARSSYNSPLHF.

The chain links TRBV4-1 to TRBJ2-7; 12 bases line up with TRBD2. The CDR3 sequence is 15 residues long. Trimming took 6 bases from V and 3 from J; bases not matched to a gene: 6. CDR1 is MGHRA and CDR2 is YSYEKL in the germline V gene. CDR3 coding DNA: TGCGCCAGCAGTCGCTCACTAGCGGGAGGCTACGAGCAGTACTTC. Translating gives CASSRSLAGGYEQYF.

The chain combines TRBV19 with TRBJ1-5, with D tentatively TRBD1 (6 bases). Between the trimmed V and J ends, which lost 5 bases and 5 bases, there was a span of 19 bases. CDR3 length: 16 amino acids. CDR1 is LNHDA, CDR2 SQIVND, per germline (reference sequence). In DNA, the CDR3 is TGTGCCAGTAGTCCGCCCTACAGGGTTCGTTATCAGCCCCAGCATTTT. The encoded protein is CASSPPYRVRYQPQHF.

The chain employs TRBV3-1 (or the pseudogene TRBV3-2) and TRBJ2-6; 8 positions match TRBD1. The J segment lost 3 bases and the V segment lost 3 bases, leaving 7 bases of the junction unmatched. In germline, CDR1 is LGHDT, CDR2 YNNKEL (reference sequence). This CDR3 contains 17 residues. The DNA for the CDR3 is TGTGCCAGCAGCCACCGCGACAGGGGTTTTGGGGCCAACGTCCTGACTTTC. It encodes CASSHRDRGFGANVLTF.

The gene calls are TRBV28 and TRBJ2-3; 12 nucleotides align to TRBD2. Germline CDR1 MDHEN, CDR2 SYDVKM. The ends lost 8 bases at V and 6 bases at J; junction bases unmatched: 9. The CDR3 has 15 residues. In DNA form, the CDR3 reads TGTGCCAGCCTCCTAGCGGGAGGGGTGGAGGATACGCAGTATTTT. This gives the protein CASLLAGGVEDTQYF.

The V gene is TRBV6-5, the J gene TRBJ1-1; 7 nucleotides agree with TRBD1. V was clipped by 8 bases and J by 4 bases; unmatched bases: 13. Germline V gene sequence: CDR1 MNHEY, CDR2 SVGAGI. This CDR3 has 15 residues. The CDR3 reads CASRTNRGGGTEAFF. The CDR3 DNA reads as TGTGCCAGCCGGACAAACAGGGGCGGTGGCACTGAAGCTTTCTTT.

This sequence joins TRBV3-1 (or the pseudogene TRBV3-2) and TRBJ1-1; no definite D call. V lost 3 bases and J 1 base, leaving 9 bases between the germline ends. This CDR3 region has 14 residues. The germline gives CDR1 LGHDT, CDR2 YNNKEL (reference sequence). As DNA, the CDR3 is TGTGCCAGCAGCCACGGCAGGCGGAACACTGAAGCTTTCTTT. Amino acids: CASSHGRRNTEAFF.

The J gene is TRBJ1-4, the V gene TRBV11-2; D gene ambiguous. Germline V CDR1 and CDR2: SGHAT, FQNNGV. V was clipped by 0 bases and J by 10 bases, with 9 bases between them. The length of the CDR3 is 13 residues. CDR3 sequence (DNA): TGTGCCAGCAGCTTAGATTCGCGTTCAAAACTGTTTTTT. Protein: CASSLDSRSKLFF.

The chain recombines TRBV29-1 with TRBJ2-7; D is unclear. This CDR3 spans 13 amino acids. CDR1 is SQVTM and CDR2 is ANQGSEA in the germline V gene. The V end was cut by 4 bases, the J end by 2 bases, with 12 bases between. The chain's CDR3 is CSVGAGLTYEQYF. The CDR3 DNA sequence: TGCAGCGTTGGTGCAGGTCTAACCTACGAGCAGTACTTC.

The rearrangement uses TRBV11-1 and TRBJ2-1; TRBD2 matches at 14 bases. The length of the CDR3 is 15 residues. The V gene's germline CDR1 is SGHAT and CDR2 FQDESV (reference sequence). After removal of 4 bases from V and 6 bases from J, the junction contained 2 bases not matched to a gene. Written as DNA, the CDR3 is TGTGCCAGCAGCTGGGGGACTAGCGGGAGCAATGAGCAGTTCTTC. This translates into CASSWGTSGSNEQFF.

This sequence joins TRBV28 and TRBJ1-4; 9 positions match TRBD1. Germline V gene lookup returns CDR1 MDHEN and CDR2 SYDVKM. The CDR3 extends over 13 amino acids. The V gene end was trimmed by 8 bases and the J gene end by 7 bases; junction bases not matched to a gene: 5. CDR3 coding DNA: TGTGCCAGCCGTTGGGACAGGGTTGAAAAACTGTTTTTT. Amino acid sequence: CASRWDRVEKLFF.

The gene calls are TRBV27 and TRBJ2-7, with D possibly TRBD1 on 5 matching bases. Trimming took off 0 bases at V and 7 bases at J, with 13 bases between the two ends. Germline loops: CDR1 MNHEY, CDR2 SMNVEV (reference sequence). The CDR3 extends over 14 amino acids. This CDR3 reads CASSLSPGQGEQYF. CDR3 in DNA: TGTGCCAGCAGTTTATCGCCAGGGCAGGGAGAGCAGTACTTC.

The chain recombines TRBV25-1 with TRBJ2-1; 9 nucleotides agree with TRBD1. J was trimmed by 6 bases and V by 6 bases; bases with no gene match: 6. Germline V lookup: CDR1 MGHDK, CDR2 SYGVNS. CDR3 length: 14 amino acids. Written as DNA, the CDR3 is TGTGCCAGCAGCTTCCGGGACAGGGCCAATGAGCAGTTCTTC. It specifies CASSFRDRANEQFF. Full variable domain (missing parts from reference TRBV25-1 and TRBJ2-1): EADIYQTPRYLVIGTGKKITLECSQTMGHDKMYWYQQDPGMELHLIHYSYGVNSTEKGDLSSESTVSRIRTEHFPLTLESARPSHTSQYLCASSFRDRANEQFFGPGTRLTVL.

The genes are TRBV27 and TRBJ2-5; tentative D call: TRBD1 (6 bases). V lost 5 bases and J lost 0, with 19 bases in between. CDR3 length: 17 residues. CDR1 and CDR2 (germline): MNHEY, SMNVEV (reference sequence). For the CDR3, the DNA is TGTGCCAGCAGTCCAACTTCAGCAGGGGCGTACCAAGAGACCCAGTACTTC. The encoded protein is CASSPTSAGAYQETQYF.

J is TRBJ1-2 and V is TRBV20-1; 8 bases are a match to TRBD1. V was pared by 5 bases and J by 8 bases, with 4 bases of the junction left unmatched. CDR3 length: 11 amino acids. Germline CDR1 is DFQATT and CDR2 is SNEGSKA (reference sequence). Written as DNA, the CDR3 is TGCAGTGCTCCTAGGACAGGGGGCTACACCTTC. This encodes CSAPRTGGYTF.

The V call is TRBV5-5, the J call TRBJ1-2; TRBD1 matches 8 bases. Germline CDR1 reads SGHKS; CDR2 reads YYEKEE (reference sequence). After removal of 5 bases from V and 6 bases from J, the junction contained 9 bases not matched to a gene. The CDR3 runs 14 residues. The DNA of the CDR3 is TGTGCCAGCAGTCCGGAGTGGACAGGGCATGGCTACACCTTC. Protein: CASSPEWTGHGYTF.

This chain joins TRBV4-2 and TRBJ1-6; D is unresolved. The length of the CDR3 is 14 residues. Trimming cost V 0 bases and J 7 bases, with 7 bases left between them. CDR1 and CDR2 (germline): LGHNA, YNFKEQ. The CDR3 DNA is TGTGCCAGCAGCCAAGATGCGGGGAATTCACCCCTCCACTTT. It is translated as CASSQDAGNSPLHF.

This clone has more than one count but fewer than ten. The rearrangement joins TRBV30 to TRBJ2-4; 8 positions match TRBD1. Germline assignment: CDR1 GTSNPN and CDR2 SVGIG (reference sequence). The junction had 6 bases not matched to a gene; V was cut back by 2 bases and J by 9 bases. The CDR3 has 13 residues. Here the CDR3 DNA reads TGTGCCTGGAGTCTCGACAGGGGTGGCATTCAGTACTTC. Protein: CAWSLDRGGIQYF.

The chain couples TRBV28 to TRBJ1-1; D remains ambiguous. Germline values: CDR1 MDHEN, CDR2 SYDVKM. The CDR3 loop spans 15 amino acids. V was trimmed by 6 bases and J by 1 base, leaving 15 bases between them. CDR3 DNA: TGTGCCAGCAGCTTTCTTGGCGGGTCGAACACTGAAGCTTTCTTT. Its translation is CASSFLGGSNTEAFF.

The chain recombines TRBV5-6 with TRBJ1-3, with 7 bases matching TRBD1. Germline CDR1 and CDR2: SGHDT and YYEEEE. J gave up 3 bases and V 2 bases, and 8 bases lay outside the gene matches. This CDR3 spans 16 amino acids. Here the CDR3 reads CASSFADRWNGNTIYF. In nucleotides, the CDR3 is TGTGCCAGCAGCTTTGCGGACAGGTGGAATGGAAACACCATATATTTT. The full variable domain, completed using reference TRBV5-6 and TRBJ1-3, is DAGVTQSPTHLIKTRGQQVTLRCSPKSGHDTVSWYQQALGQGPQFIFQYYEEEERQRGNFPDRFSGHQFPNYSSELNVNALLLGDSALYLCASSFADRWNGNTIYFGEGSWLTVV.

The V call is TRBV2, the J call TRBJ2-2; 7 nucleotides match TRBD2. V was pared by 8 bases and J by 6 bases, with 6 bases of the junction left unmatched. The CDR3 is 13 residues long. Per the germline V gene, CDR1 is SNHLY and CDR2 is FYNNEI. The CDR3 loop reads CASGLDPPGELFF. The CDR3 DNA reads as TGTGCCAGCGGACTAGACCCACCCGGGGAGCTGTTTTTT.

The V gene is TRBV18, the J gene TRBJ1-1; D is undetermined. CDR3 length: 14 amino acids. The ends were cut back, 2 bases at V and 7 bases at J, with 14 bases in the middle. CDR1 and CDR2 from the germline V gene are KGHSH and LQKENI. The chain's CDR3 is CASSPSPMLGEAFF. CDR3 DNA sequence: TGTGCCAGCTCACCAAGTCCCATGCTCGGTGAAGCTTTCTTT.

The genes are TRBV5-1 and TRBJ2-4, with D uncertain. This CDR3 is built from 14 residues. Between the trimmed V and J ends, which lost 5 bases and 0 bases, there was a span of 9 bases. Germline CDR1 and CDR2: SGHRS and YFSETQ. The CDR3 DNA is TGCGCCAGCAGTTCGAGTGGAGCCAAAAACATTCAGTACTTC. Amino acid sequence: CASSSSGAKNIQYF.

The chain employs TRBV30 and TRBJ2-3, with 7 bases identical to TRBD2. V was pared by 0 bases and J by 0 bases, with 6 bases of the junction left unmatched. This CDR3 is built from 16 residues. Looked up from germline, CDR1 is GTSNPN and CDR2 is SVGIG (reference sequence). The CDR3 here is CAWSVGLAVSTDTQYF. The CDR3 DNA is TGTGCCTGGAGTGTAGGTCTAGCGGTGAGCACAGATACGCAGTATTTT.

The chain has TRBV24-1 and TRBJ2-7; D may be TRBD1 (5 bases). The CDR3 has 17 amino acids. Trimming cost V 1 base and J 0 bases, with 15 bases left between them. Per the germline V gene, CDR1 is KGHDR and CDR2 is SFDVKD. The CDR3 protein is CATSDFWTRLDSYEQYF. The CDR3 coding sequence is TGTGCCACCAGTGATTTTTGGACACGACTCGACTCCTACGAGCAGTACTTC.

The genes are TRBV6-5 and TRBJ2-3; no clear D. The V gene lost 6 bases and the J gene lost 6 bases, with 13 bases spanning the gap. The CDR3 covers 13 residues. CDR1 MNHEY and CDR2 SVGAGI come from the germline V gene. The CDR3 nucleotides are TGTGCCAGCAGAACACACACCAGGGATACGCAGTATTTT. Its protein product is CASRTHTRDTQYF.